This TCR beta chain was profiled in a study of metastatic and nonmetastatic thyroid tumors. Study context: Where malignant and benign thyroid patients were concerned, repertoires were compared across blood and tumor or nodule tissue.

This clone appeared many times. Thyroid surgery was preceded by no treatment in any patient. CDR1 SGDLS and CDR2 YYNGEE come from the germline V gene. This CDR3 has 13 amino acids. Trimming removed 3 bases from V and 8 bases from J, with 9 bases in between. TCRdb called clones again from the PCR reads with MiXCR. The sample includes 34,000 or so clones, around 20% of them seen just once. The sequencing sample was made of blood. The chain joins TRBV9 to TRBJ1-6, with D unresolved. This receptor was taken from a female donor with papillary thyroid cancer or a benign thyroid nodule (not recorded which). Some clones in this sample may be carry-over from other donors' samples. CDR3: CASSAALYSPLHF. The DNA for the CDR3 is TGTGCCAGCAGCGCGGCTCTATATTCACCCCTCCACTTT.